The 12 T cell receptor beta chains in this list originate from one sample, sequenced in a study of blood T cell repertoires in COVID-19. Clones were sequenced by immunoSEQ multiplex PCR, and TCRdb holds only the in-frame ones, with some missing. Of around 200,000 clones in the sample, approximately 90% were seen once. Sequenced: peripheral blood. The receptors were gathered from a woman between 18 and 30 years old who had recovered from COVID-19.

The CDR3 loop reads CASSLYRGHAGELFF. Here the CDR3 DNA reads TGTGCCAGCAGCCTGTACAGGGGCCACGCCGGGGAGCTGTTTTTT. This rearrangement joins TRBV13 to TRBJ2-2; 7 bases are a match to TRBD1. The V and J ends lost 5 bases and 6 bases, in that order; junction bases with no gene match: 9. This CDR3 comprises 15 residues. Germline CDR1 reads PRHDT; CDR2 reads FYEKMQ (reference sequence).

The V gene is TRBV27, the J gene TRBJ1-1; D is undetermined. V shed 5 bases and J shed 1 base, with 8 bases lying between them. The CDR3 consists of 13 residues. The germline gives CDR1 MNHEY, CDR2 SMNVEV (reference sequence). The DNA for the CDR3 is TGTGCCAGCAGTCCGACTACGAACACTGAAGCTTTCTTT. Residues: CASSPTTNTEAFF.

The rearrangement links TRBV15 to TRBJ1-2, with 7 nucleotides matching TRBD1. Germline trimming cut 5 bases from V and 4 bases from J; bases unmatched to any gene: 10. The CDR3 contains 15 residues. Germline values: CDR1 LNHNV, CDR2 YYDKDF (reference sequence). The CDR3 region is CATSFPGQEVYGYTF. The CDR3 coding sequence is TGTGCCACCAGCTTCCCCGGACAGGAGGTCTATGGCTACACCTTC.

The genes are TRBV9 and TRBJ2-3; TRBD2 aligns across 14 bases. J was trimmed by 5 bases and V by 1 base; bases with no gene match: 9. The CDR3 is made up of 18 amino acids. In germline, CDR1 is SGDLS, CDR2 YYNGEE. The CDR3 region is CASSVSATSGGARDTQYF. CDR3 coding DNA: TGTGCCAGCAGCGTATCCGCGACTAGCGGGGGGGCAAGAGATACGCAGTATTTT.

The J gene is TRBJ2-7, the V gene TRBV6-5, with a weak D call TRBD1 (6 bases). V was pared by 7 bases and J by 2 bases, with 15 bases between. Germline-derived CDR1 and CDR2 are MNHEY and SVGAGI. The CDR3 is made up of 14 amino acids. CDR3 in DNA: TGTGCCAGCACCAGGACAGTTGTTCCCTACGAGCAGTACTTC. This codes for CASTRTVVPYEQYF.

The rearrangement joins TRBV4-3 to TRBJ1-4; 10 bases are a match to TRBD1. Germline CDR1 LGHNA, CDR2 YSLEER. V shed 3 bases and J 8 bases; nucleotides not matched to a gene: 9. CDR3 length: 16 residues. The CDR3 region is CASSHLRQGAGEKLFF. CDR3 bases: TGCGCCAGCAGCCACCTAAGACAGGGGGCTGGGGAAAAACTGTTTTTT.

V usage is TRBV4-3 and J usage is TRBJ2-6; TRBD1 agrees at 8 bases. The CDR3 runs to 16 residues. Unmatched junction bases numbered 4, after V lost 2 bases and J lost 4 bases. Germline V gives CDR1 LGHNA, CDR2 YSLEER. In DNA, the CDR3 is TGCGCCAGCAGCCAACAGGGGGCGGACGGGGCCAACGTCCTGACTTTC. It encodes CASSQQGADGANVLTF.

Of note for this clone: The junction does not match germline at one end; this may be a read error. The chain is built from TRBV7-7 and TRBJ2-3; 10 nucleotides align to TRBD2. The CDR3 spans 18 residues. The germline gives CDR1 SSHAT, CDR2 FNYEAQ (reference sequence). CDR3 nucleotide sequence: TGTGCTAGCAGCCCCAATGACGGAGTAGCGGGAGGAACAGATACGCAGTATTTT. Translation: CASSPNDGVAGGTDTQYF.

The chain is built from TRBV3-1 (or the pseudogene TRBV3-2) and TRBJ1-6; TRBD1 might be the D (5 bases). Per the germline V gene, CDR1 is LGHDT and CDR2 is YNNKEL (reference sequence). V lost 4 bases to trimming and J lost 7 bases, with 11 bases between them. CDR3 length: 14 amino acids. The DNA for the CDR3 is TGTGCCAGCAGCCTCCAACCAGGGAATTCACCCCTCCACTTT. Protein product: CASSLQPGNSPLHF.

This chain connects TRBV3-1 (or the pseudogene TRBV3-2) to TRBJ2-6; D is perhaps TRBD1 (6 bases). The V gene lost 4 bases and the J gene lost 0 bases, with 16 bases spanning the gap. Per the germline V gene, CDR1 is LGHDT and CDR2 is YNNKEL (reference sequence). The CDR3 runs to 18 residues. CDR3 loop: CASSRTTGHYSGANVLTF. CDR3 DNA sequence: TGTGCCAGCAGCCGCACCACGGGACATTACTCTGGGGCCAACGTCCTGACTTTC.

The chain is built from TRBV7-9 and TRBJ2-1, with TRBD2 matching over 7 bases. CDR3 length: 17 amino acids. After removal of 1 base from V and 7 bases from J, the junction contained 13 bases not matched to a gene. Germline assignment: CDR1 SEHNR and CDR2 FQNEAQ (reference sequence). This CDR3 reads CASSLGEWWEGQNEQFF. As DNA, the CDR3 is TGTGCCAGCAGCTTAGGGGAATGGTGGGAGGGCCAGAATGAGCAGTTCTTC.

The chain is built from TRBV5-5 and TRBJ2-5; 9 bases agree with TRBD2. J was trimmed by 4 bases and V by 4 bases; bases with no gene match: 17. Germline V gene sequence: CDR1 SGHKS, CDR2 YYEKEE (reference sequence). This CDR3 is built from 18 residues. CDR3 bases: TGTGCCAGCAGCCTGTTTGGGGGAGGTAGCGGGGGTTTAGAGACCCAGTACTTC. It encodes CASSLFGGGSGGLETQYF.